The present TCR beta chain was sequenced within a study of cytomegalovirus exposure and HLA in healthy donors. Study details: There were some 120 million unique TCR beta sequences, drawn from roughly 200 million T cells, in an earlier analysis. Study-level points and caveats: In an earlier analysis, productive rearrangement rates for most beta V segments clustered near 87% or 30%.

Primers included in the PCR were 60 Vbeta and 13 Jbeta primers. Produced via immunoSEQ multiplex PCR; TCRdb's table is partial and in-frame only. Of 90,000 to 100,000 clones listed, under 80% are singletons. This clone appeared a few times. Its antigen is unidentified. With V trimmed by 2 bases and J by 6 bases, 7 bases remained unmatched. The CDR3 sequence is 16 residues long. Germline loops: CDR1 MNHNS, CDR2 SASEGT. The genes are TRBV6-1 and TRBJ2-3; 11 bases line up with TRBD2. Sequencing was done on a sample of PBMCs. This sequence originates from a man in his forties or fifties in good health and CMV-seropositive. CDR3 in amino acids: CASSETSGGPRDTQYF. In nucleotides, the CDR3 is TGTGCCAGCAGTGAAACTAGCGGGGGCCCTAGGGATACGCAGTATTTT.